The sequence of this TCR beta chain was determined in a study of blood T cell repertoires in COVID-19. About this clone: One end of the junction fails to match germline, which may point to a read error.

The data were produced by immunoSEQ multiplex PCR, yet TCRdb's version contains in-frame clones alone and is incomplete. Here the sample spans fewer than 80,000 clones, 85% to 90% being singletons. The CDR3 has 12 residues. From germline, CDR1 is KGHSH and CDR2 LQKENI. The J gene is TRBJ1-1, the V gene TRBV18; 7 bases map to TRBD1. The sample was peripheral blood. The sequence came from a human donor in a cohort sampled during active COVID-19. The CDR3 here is CASSPQGTEAFF. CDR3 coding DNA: TGTGCCAGCTCCCCACAGGGGACTGAAGCTTTCTTT.